Following are 28 T cell receptor beta chains from one sample sequenced in a study of cytomegalovirus exposure and HLA in healthy donors. Both 60 Vbeta primers and 13 Jbeta primers went into the PCR. Some clones are missing from TCRdb's copy, which holds only in-frame ones; the method was immunoSEQ multiplex PCR. The sample shows around 150,000 clones, over 75% of them seen only once. The source material was PBMCs. Receptors originate from a young man in good health.

The chain recombines TRBV9 with TRBJ2-3; D not resolved. The CDR3 loop spans 15 amino acids. V gave up 0 bases and J gave up 0 bases, with 8 bases separating them. Germline values: CDR1 SGDLS, CDR2 YYNGEE. The CDR3 DNA sequence: TGTGCCAGCAGCGTAGGCCACTCTAGCACAGATACGCAGTATTTT. It yields the protein CASSVGHSSTDTQYF.

The chain joins TRBV27 to TRBJ2-2, with TRBD1 matching 7 bases. V dropped 9 bases and J dropped 0; count of bases not matched to a gene: 4. This CDR3 is 14 amino acids long. Germline CDR1 is MNHEY and CDR2 is SMNVEV (reference sequence). The CDR3 region is CASRQGPNTGELFF. For the CDR3, the DNA is TGTGCCAGTCGACAGGGCCCGAACACCGGGGAGCTGTTTTTT.

V gene TRBV13 combines with J gene TRBJ1-3, with a possible D match to TRBD1 (6 bases). Germline V CDR1 and CDR2: PRHDT, FYEKMQ (reference sequence). The CDR3 sequence is 15 residues long. V was shortened by 7 bases and J by 2 bases, with 15 bases between the two germline ends. The CDR3 spells CASTLLPGAGNTIYF. The CDR3 DNA reads as TGTGCCAGCACCCTCCTCCCAGGGGCTGGAAACACCATATATTTT.

The chain couples TRBV5-8 to TRBJ1-2; TRBD1 matches 9 bases. The germline V gene encodes CDR1 SGHTS and CDR2 YDEGEE. The ends lost 4 bases at V and 7 bases at J; junction bases unmatched: 2. This CDR3 is built from 12 residues. CDR3 coding DNA: TGTGCCAGCAGCGACAGGGGGATTGGCTACACCTTC. It yields the protein CASSDRGIGYTF.

With respect to this clone: In the same sample, other DNA sequences code for this CDR3. V usage is TRBV30 and J usage is TRBJ1-2; D possibly corresponds to TRBD1 (5 bases). The CDR3 sequence is 13 residues long. Trimming cost V 3 bases and J 5 bases, with 13 bases left between them. CDR1 and CDR2 from the germline V gene are GTSNPN and SVGIG (reference sequence). The CDR3 region has the DNA TGTGCCTGGAGCTCCAGGGTCCGATATGGCTACACCTTC. Protein: CAWSSRVRYGYTF.

The gene calls are TRBV27 and TRBJ1-5; no clear D. Trimming took 5 bases from V and 7 from J, leaving 12 bases between them. The CDR3 length is 13 residues. Germline assignment: CDR1 MNHEY and CDR2 SMNVEV (reference sequence). CDR3 DNA sequence: TGTGCCAGCAGTCCCCCGGCGGGGCAGCCCCAGCATTTT. It specifies CASSPPAGQPQHF.

V is TRBV5-1 and J is TRBJ2-1, with 8 positions matching TRBD2. The CDR3 spans 16 residues. CDR1 and CDR2 from the germline V gene are SGHRS and YFSETQ. Germline trimming cut 4 bases from V and 5 bases from J; bases unmatched to any gene: 11. In DNA form, the CDR3 reads TGCGCCAGCAGCCCACTAAAGGCGGGAGGTAACAATGAGCAGTTCTTC. Residues: CASSPLKAGGNNEQFF.

This chain uses TRBV27 with TRBJ2-1; 8 nucleotides agree with TRBD2. V trimming: 3 bases; J trimming: 6 bases; junction bases outside the gene matches: 13. Germline CDR1 is MNHEY and CDR2 is SMNVEV (reference sequence). CDR3 length: 17 residues. The chain's CDR3 is CASSFSSGTRAPNEQFF. The DNA for the CDR3 is TGTGCCAGCAGTTTTTCATCCGGGACTAGGGCCCCCAATGAGCAGTTCTTC.

This chain connects TRBV4-1 to TRBJ2-7, with D uncertain. The CDR3 sequence is 15 residues long. CDR1 and CDR2 (germline): MGHRA, YSYEKL. The V end was cut by 1 base, the J end by 0 bases, with 10 bases between. In DNA form, the CDR3 reads TGCGCCAGCAGCCAAGGGCAGGCGTACTCCTACGAGCAGTACTTC. This encodes CASSQGQAYSYEQYF.

The V gene is TRBV6-6, the J gene TRBJ1-5; D unclear. The V end lost 7 bases, the J end lost 0 bases, and 13 bases lay between the germline ends. CDR1 is MNHNY, CDR2 SVGAGI, per germline (reference sequence). This CDR3 has 15 amino acids. Here the CDR3 DNA reads TGTGCCAGCACCACGGGGAAATATAGCAATCAGCCCCAGCATTTT. Its protein is CASTTGKYSNQPQHF.

J is TRBJ1-4 and V is TRBV15; no reliable D call. Germline-derived CDR1 and CDR2 are LNHNV and YYDKDF (reference sequence). The CDR3 is 12 amino acids. Trimming cost V 5 bases and J 7 bases, with 8 bases left between them. CDR3 amino acids: CATSSRSEKLFF. CDR3 DNA: TGTGCCACCAGCTCCCGGAGTGAAAAACTGTTTTTT.

V is TRBV6-6 and J is TRBJ2-5; 8 bases align to TRBD1. Near its end, the DNA agrees better with TRBJ2-7, so the J call may be wrong. Per germline, CDR1 MNHNY and CDR2 SVGAGI (reference sequence). The CDR3 extends over 16 amino acids. The CDR3 DNA sequence: TGTGCCAGCAGTTACTCGAGGGACAGGAGCTCCTACGAGCAGTACTTC. Translating gives CASSYSRDRSSYEQYF.

This clone was recorded a few times. The genes are TRBV28 and TRBJ1-5; D is perhaps TRBD1 (5 bases). Trimming shortened V by 6 bases and J by 9 bases, and 15 bases separated the two germline ends. CDR1 MDHEN and CDR2 SYDVKM come from the germline V gene. The length of the CDR3 is 13 residues. The CDR3 sequence is CASRNGGFAPQHF. CDR3 DNA: TGTGCCAGCAGGAACGGGGGTTTTGCGCCCCAGCATTTT.

This clone was seen just once. J is TRBJ1-5 and V is TRBV7-2; D remains unclear. Trimming shortened V by 5 bases and J by 4 bases, and 9 bases separated the two germline ends. Germline CDR1 is SGHTA and CDR2 is FQGNSA. There are 13 residues in the CDR3. The CDR3 protein is CASSARENQPQHF. DNA of the CDR3: TGTGCCAGCAGCGCTCGGGAGAATCAGCCCCAGCATTTT. The full variable domain, with the rest looked up from reference TRBV7-2 and TRBJ1-5, is GAGVSQSPSNKVTEKGKDVELRCDPISGHTALYWYRQSLGQGLEFLIYFQGNSAPDKSGLPSDRFSAERTGGSVSTLTIQRTQQEDSAVYLCASSARENQPQHFGDGTRLSIL.

V gene TRBV11-2 combines with J gene TRBJ2-7; 7 nucleotides align to TRBD1. Germline V gene lookup returns CDR1 SGHAT and CDR2 FQNNGV. The junction had 8 bases not matched to a gene; V was cut back by 4 bases and J by 2 bases. The CDR3 has 15 amino acids. CDR3: CASSYRQGGTYEQYF. The CDR3 nucleotides read TGTGCCAGCAGCTACAGACAGGGTGGAACCTACGAGCAGTACTTC.

The rearrangement links TRBV18 to TRBJ2-1; 14 bases fit TRBD2. There are 17 residues in the CDR3. The V gene end was trimmed by 2 bases and the J gene end by 8 bases; junction bases not matched to a gene: 8. CDR1 and CDR2 from the germline V gene are KGHSH and LQKENI. The CDR3 spells CASSPKEGLAGDHEQFF. The CDR3 DNA sequence: TGTGCCAGCTCACCAAAAGAGGGACTAGCGGGAGACCATGAGCAGTTCTTC.

V and J are TRBV4-2 and TRBJ2-2, with 12 bases identical to TRBD2. The V gene's germline CDR1 is LGHNA and CDR2 YNFKEQ. The CDR3 sequence is 19 residues long. Trimming cost V 4 bases and J 0 bases; bases outside gene matches: 9. In DNA, the CDR3 is TGTGCCAGCAGCCCCCACCCGGGACTAGCGGGTACGAACACCGGGGAGCTGTTTTTT. Translating it yields CASSPHPGLAGTNTGELFF.

V and J are TRBV28 and TRBJ2-1; D gene ambiguous. The germline V and J ends were trimmed by 10 bases and 7 bases, with 11 bases remaining between them. This CDR3 is 11 amino acids long. Per the germline V gene, CDR1 is MDHEN and CDR2 is SYDVKM. CDR3 nucleotide sequence: TGTGCCAATCAAGCCGGGAATGAGCAGTTCTTC. It specifies CANQAGNEQFF.

The V call is TRBV2, the J call TRBJ2-6; maybe TRBD1 (6 bases). The length of the CDR3 is 16 residues. The germline V gene has CDR1 SNHLY and CDR2 FYNNEI. Trimming cost V 4 bases and J 0 bases, with 10 bases left between them. The CDR3 protein is CASSGGDNSGANVLTF. The CDR3 DNA reads as TGTGCCAGCAGTGGAGGGGACAACTCTGGGGCCAACGTCCTGACTTTC.

The CDR3 loop is CASSIRDSGGKLFF. CDR3 sequence (DNA): TGTGCCAGTAGTATAAGAGACAGTGGTGGAAAACTGTTTTTT. V gene TRBV19 combines with J gene TRBJ1-4; D possibly corresponds to TRBD1 (5 bases). The V gene's germline CDR1 is LNHDA and CDR2 SQIVND (reference sequence). The CDR3 totals 14 residues. V was clipped by 2 bases and J by 10 bases, with 14 bases between them.

J is TRBJ1-5 and V is TRBV30, with D maybe TRBD1 (6 bases). CDR1 is GTSNPN, CDR2 SVGIG, per germline (reference sequence). The V gene lost 1 base and the J gene lost 6 bases, with 10 bases spanning the gap. The CDR3 is 13 amino acids. DNA for the CDR3: TGTGCCTGGAGTGACAGGGTAGGTCAGCCCCAGCATTTT. Translating gives CAWSDRVGQPQHF. The complete variable domain, with remaining parts taken from reference TRBV30 and TRBJ1-5, reads SQTIHQWPATLVQPVGSPLSLECTVEGTSNPNLYWYRQAAGRGLQLLFYSVGIGQISSEVPQNLSASRPQDRQFILSSKKLLLSDSGFYLCAWSDRVGQPQHFGDGTRLSIL.

The chain links TRBV27 to TRBJ2-7, with 7 bases fitting TRBD2. V lost 6 bases and J lost 0; bases outside the gene matches: 5. CDR3 size: 14 residues. CDR1 is MNHEY, CDR2 SMNVEV, per germline (reference sequence). CDR3 in DNA: TGTGCCAGCAGAAGGGGAGGGCTCTCCTACGAGCAGTACTTC. As protein: CASRRGGLSYEQYF.

Here the CDR3 reads CASPGLAGVEETQYF. CDR3 sequence (DNA): TGTGCTAGCCCGGGACTAGCGGGGGTAGAAGAGACCCAGTACTTC. The chain has TRBV7-7 and TRBJ2-5; 14 positions agree with TRBD2. The CDR3 sequence is 15 residues long. The germline V gene has CDR1 SSHAT and CDR2 FNYEAQ (reference sequence). Together with reference TRBV7-7 and TRBJ2-5, the CDR3 gives the full variable domain: GAGVSQSPRYKVTKRGQDVTLRCDPISSHATLYWYQQALGQGPEFLTYFNYEAQPDKSGLPSDRFSAERPEGSISTLTIQRTEQRDSAMYRCASPGLAGVEETQYFGPGTRLLVL.

The chain joins TRBV6-5 to TRBJ2-1; the D is unclear. The CDR3 extends over 14 amino acids. The germline gives CDR1 MNHEY, CDR2 SVGAGI. The V and J ends lost 5 bases and 0 bases respectively, with 8 bases between them. The CDR3 DNA sequence: TGTGCCAGCAGTAATCCTAGCTCCTACAATGAGCAGTTCTTC. Its translation is CASSNPSSYNEQFF.

This clone was counted once. The chain recombines TRBV5-4 with TRBJ2-1; 10 positions agree with TRBD2. Trimming at V came to 3 bases and at J to 8 bases, leaving 8 bases not matched to a gene. The CDR3 extends over 15 amino acids. CDR1 is SGHNT, CDR2 YYREEE, per germline (reference sequence). The CDR3, as DNA: TGTGCCAGCAGCTCCAGCGGGAGGGCCGGGGATGAGCAGTTCTTC. Protein product: CASSSSGRAGDEQFF.

The chain is built from TRBV6-5 and TRBJ2-1, with a weak D call TRBD1 (5 bases). The germline gives CDR1 MNHEY, CDR2 SVGAGI. Trimming took off 4 bases at V and 9 bases at J, with 7 bases between the two ends. This CDR3 is 11 amino acids long. In DNA, the CDR3 is TGTGCCAGCAGTTCCCAGGGTGAGCAGTTCTTC. It encodes CASSSQGEQFF.

The DNA for the CDR3 is TGTGCCAGCAGGGTGGGTACTAGCCGACGCACAGATACGCAGTATTTT. Translated: CASRVGTSRRTDTQYF. The V call is TRBV7-2, the J call TRBJ2-3; D perhaps matches TRBD2 (6 bases). Germline assignment: CDR1 SGHTA and CDR2 FQGNSA. V lost 6 bases, J lost 1 base, and 17 bases lay in between. The CDR3 is made up of 16 amino acids.

The CDR3, as DNA: TGTGCCAGCGGTGGGAGGAGTCGAGATACGCAGTATTTT. It translates to CASGGRSRDTQYF. V is TRBV7-9 and J is TRBJ2-3; tentative D call: TRBD2 (6 bases). Germline CDR1 is SEHNR and CDR2 is FQNEAQ (reference sequence). The ends were cut back, 8 bases at V and 5 bases at J, with 14 bases in the middle. The CDR3 is made up of 13 amino acids.